Given below is one TCR beta chain in context. What it recognizes is unknown. The sample is drawn from a study of T-cell reconstitution after alpha-beta-depleted transplantation in children. Trimming at V came to 5 bases and at J to 2 bases, leaving 9 bases not matched to a gene. In germline, CDR1 is KGHSH, CDR2 LQKENI. This CDR3 comprises 15 residues. Overall study findings and caveats: About two months after transplant, alpha-beta T cells reportedly came from several hundred expanded graft clones.

Using unique molecular identifiers, the investigators prepared the TCRbeta library. Via MiXCR, TCRdb re-called the PCR reads, giving one row per CDR3 protein. In the table there are approximately 500,000 distinct CDR3 sequences, 20% to 30% of which are singletons. The TCR originated in a boy in the first two years of life with Wiskott-Aldrich syndrome, due to receive a stem cell transplant. The chain links TRBV18 to TRBJ2-7, with TRBD1 identical over 7 bases. The material sequenced was PBMCs, taken before TCRalphabeta/CD19-depleted stem cell transplant. The CDR3 DNA follows: TGTGCCAGCTCATGGGGGCCGGGACAGCCCTACGAGCAGTACTTC. This translates into CASSWGPGQPYEQYF.